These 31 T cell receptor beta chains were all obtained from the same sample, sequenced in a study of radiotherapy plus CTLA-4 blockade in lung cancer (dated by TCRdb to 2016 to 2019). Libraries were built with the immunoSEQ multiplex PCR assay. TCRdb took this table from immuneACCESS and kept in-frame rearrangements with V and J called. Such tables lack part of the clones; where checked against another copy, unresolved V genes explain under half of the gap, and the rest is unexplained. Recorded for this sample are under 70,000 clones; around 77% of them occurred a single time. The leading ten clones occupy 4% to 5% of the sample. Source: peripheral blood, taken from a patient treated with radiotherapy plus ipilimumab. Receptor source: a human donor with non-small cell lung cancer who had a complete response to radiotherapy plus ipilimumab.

The CDR3 nucleotides read TGTGCCAGCACCAAATGGGGGGGGGACACTGAAGCTTTCTTT. Translating gives CASTKWGGDTEAFF. The chain joins TRBV6-5 to TRBJ1-1, with a weak D call TRBD1 (5 bases). V lost 7 bases, J lost 3 bases, and 15 bases lay in between. CDR1 MNHEY and CDR2 SVGAGI come from the germline V gene. This CDR3 spans 14 amino acids.

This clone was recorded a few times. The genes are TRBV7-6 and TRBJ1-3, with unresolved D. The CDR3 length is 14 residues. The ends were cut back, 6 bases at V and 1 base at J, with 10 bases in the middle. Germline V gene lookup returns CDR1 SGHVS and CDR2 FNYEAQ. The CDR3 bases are TGTGCCAGCAGTCCCGTCCTATCTGGAAACACCATATATTTT. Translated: CASSPVLSGNTIYF.

CDR3 sequence reads: CASSRRTDYYGYTF. The CDR3 coding sequence is TGTGCCAGCAGCCGCCGGACAGACTATTATGGCTACACCTTC. The chain employs TRBV7-8 and TRBJ1-2; D possibly corresponds to TRBD1 (6 bases). CDR1 is SGHVS and CDR2 is FQNEAQ in the germline V gene. V was clipped by 5 bases and J by 5 bases, with 15 bases between them. The CDR3 totals 14 residues.

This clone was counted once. CDR3 loop: CASSIGGGSYEQYF. Written as DNA, the CDR3 is TGTGCCAGTAGTATCGGAGGGGGTAGCTACGAGCAGTACTTC. The chain uses TRBV19 and TRBJ2-7; perhaps D is TRBD1 or TRBD2 (6 bases each). With 3 bases removed from V and 3 bases from J, the gap between germline ends came to 12 bases. The CDR3 extends over 14 amino acids. Germline V gene lookup returns CDR1 LNHDA and CDR2 SQIVND (reference sequence). The whole variable domain, remainder taken from reference TRBV19 and TRBJ2-7, is DGGITQSPKYLFRKEGQNVTLSCEQNLNHDAMYWYRQDPGQGLRLIYYSQIVNDFQKGDIAEGYSVSREKKESFPLTVTSAQKNPTAFYLCASSIGGGSYEQYFGPGTRLTVT.

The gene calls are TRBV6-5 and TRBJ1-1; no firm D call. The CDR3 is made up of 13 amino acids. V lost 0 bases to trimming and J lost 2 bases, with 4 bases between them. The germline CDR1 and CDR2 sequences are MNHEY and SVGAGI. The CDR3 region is CASSYSINTEAFF. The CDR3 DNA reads TGTGCCAGCAGTTACTCGATCAACACTGAAGCTTTCTTT.

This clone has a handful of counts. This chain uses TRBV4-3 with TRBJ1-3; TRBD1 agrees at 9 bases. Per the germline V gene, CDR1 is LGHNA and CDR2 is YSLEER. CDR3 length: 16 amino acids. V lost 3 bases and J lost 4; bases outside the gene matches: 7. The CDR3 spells CASSQAGTGSGNTIYF. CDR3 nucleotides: TGCGCCAGCAGCCAGGCCGGGACAGGGTCGGGAAACACCATATATTTT.

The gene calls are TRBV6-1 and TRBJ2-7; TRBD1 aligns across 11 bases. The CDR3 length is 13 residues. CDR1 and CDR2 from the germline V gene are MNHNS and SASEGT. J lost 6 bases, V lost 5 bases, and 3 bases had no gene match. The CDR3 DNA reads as TGTGCCAGCAGTTCCGGGACAGGGGGCGAGCAGTACTTC. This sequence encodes CASSSGTGGEQYF.

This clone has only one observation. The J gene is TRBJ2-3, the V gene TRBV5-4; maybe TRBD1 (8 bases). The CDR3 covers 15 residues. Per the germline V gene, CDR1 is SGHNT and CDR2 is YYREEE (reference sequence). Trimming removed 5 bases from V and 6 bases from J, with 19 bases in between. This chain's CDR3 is CASRGGTGTGDTQYF. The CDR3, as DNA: TGTGCCAGCAGGGGAGGGACAGGCACAGGGGATACGCAGTATTTT.

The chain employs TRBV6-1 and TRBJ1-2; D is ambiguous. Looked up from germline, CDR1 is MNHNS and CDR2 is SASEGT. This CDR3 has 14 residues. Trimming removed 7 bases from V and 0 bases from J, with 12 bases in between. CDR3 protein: CASTAVAANYGYTF. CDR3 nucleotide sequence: TGTGCCAGCACCGCTGTGGCAGCTAACTATGGCTACACCTTC.

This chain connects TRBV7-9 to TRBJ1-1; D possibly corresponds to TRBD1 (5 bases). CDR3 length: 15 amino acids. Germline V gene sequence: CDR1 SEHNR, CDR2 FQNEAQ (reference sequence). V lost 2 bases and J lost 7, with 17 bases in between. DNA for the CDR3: TGTGCCAGCAGCTTACGACATAGGGGCGAGGATGAAGCTTTCTTT. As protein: CASSLRHRGEDEAFF.

The CDR3 is CATSRVGRGAYEQYF. The CDR3 coding sequence is TGTGCCACCAGCAGAGTGGGACGGGGGGCCTACGAGCAGTACTTC. The chain joins TRBV15 to TRBJ2-7, with 7 positions matching TRBD2. With 1 base clipped from V and 2 bases from J, the junction kept 5 bases outside the gene matches. This CDR3 has 15 amino acids. Germline V gives CDR1 LNHNV, CDR2 YYDKDF (reference sequence).

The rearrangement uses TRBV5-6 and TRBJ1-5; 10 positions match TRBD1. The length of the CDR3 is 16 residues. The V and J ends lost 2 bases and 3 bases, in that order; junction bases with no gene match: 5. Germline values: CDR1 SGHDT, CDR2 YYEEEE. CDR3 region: CASSFGTGVDNQPQHF. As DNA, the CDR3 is TGTGCCAGCAGCTTCGGGACAGGGGTGGACAATCAGCCCCAGCATTTT.

Here the CDR3 DNA reads TGTGCCAGCAGCGGGGGGTCCTCTGGGGCCAACGTCCTGACTTTC. The encoded protein is CASSGGSSGANVLTF. V usage is TRBV5-4 and J usage is TRBJ2-6, with D tentatively TRBD2 (6 bases). The CDR3 length is 15 residues. The germline V and J ends were trimmed by 4 bases and 0 bases, with 8 bases remaining between them. Germline V lookup: CDR1 SGHNT, CDR2 YYREEE (reference sequence).

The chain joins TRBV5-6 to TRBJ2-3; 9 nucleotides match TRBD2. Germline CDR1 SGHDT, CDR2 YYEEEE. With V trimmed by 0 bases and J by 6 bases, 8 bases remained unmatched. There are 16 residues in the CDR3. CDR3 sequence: CASSLALLAGGDTQYF. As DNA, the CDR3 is TGTGCCAGCAGCTTGGCCTTACTAGCGGGTGGGGATACGCAGTATTTT.

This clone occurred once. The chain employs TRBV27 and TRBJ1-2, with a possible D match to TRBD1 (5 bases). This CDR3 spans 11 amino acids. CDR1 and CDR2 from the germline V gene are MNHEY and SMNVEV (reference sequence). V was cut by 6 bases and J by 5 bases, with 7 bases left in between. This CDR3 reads CASRGGYGYTF. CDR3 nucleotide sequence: TGTGCCAGCAGGGGGGGGTATGGCTACACCTTC.

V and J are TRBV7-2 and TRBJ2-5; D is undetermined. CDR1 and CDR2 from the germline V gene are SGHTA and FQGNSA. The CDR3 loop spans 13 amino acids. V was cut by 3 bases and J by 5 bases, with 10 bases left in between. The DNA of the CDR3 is TGTGCCAGCAGCTTGGAAAGGCGGGAGACCCAGTACTTC. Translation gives CASSLERRETQYF. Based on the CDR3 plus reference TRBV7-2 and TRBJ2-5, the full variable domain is GAGVSQSPSNKVTEKGKDVELRCDPISGHTALYWYRQSLGQGLEFLIYFQGNSAPDKSGLPSDRFSAERTGGSVSTLTIQRTQQEDSAVYLCASSLERRETQYFGPGTRLLVL.

CDR3 nucleotide sequence: TGTGCCAGCAGCTTGGTGGGGGCGCAGGACACCGGGGAGCTGTTTTTT. This gives the protein CASSLVGAQDTGELFF. V gene TRBV7-2 combines with J gene TRBJ2-2; D is perhaps TRBD1 (6 bases). CDR3 length: 16 residues. V gave up 3 bases and J gave up 3 bases, with 14 bases separating them. Germline V gene sequence: CDR1 SGHTA, CDR2 FQGNSA. The full variable domain, completed using reference TRBV7-2 and TRBJ2-2, is GAGVSQSPSNKVTEKGKDVELRCDPISGHTALYWYRQSLGQGLEFLIYFQGNSAPDKSGLPSDRFSAERTGGSVSTLTIQRTQQEDSAVYLCASSLVGAQDTGELFFGEGSRLTVL.

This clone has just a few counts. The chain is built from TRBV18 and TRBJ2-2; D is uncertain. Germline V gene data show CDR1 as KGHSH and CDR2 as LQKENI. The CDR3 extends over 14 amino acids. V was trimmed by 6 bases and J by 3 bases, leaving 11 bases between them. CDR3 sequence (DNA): TGTGCCAGCTCCCCCCCGTGGGACACCGGGGAGCTGTTTTTT. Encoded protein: CASSPPWDTGELFF.

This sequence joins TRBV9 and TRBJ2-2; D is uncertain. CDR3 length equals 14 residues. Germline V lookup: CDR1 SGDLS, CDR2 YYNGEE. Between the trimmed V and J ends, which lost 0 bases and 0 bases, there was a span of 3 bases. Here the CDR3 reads CASSVAPNTGELFF. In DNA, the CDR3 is TGTGCCAGCAGCGTAGCACCGAACACCGGGGAGCTGTTTTTT.

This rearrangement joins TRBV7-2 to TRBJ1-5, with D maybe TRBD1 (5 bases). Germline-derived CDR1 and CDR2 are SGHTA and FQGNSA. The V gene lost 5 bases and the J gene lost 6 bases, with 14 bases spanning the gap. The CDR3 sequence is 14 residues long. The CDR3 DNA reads TGTGCCAGCAGCAGCAGACTCGGGGCTCAGCCCCAGCATTTT. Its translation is CASSSRLGAQPQHF. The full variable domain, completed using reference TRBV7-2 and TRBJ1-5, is GAGVSQSPSNKVTEKGKDVELRCDPISGHTALYWYRQSLGQGLEFLIYFQGNSAPDKSGLPSDRFSAERTGGSVSTLTIQRTQQEDSAVYLCASSSRLGAQPQHFGDGTRLSIL.

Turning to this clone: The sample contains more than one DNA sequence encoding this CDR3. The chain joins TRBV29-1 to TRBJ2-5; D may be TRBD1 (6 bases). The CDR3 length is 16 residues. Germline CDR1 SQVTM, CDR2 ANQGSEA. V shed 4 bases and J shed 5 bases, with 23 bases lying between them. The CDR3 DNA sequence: TGCAGCGTTGCATTAGACAGGTTATCTGGTCGGGAGACCCAGTACTTC. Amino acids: CSVALDRLSGRETQYF. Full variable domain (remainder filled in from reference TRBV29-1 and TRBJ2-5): SAVISQKPSRDICQRGTSLTIQCQVDSQVTMMFWYRQQPGQSLTLIATANQGSEATYESGFVIDKFPISRPNLTFSTLTVSNMSPEDSSIYLCSVALDRLSGRETQYFGPGTRLLVL.

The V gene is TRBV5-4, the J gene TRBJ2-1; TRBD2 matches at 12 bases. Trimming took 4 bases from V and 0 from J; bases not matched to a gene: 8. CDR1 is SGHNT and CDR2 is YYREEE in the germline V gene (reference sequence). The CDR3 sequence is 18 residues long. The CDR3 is CASSTGLAGPSSYNEQFF. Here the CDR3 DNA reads TGTGCCAGCAGCACCGGACTAGCGGGGCCTAGCTCCTACAATGAGCAGTTCTTC.

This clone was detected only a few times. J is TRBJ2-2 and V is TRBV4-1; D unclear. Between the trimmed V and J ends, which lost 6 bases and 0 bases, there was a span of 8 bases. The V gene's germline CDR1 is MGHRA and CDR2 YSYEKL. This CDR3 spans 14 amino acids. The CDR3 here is CASSHGANTGELFF. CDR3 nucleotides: TGCGCCAGCAGTCATGGAGCGAACACCGGGGAGCTGTTTTTT.

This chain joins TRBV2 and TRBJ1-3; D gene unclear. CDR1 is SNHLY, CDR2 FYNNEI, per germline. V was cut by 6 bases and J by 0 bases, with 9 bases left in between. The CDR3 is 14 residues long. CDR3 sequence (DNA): TGTGCCAGCAGAGCACAGATCTCTGGAAACACCATATATTTT. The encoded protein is CASRAQISGNTIYF.

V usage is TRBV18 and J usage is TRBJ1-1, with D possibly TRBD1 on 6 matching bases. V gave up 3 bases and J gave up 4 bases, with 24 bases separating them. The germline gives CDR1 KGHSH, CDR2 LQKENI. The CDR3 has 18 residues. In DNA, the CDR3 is TGTGCCAGCTCACCGGTGGCAGGGGACTTCTTTAAGAGCACTGAAGCTTTCTTT. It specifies CASSPVAGDFFKSTEAFF.

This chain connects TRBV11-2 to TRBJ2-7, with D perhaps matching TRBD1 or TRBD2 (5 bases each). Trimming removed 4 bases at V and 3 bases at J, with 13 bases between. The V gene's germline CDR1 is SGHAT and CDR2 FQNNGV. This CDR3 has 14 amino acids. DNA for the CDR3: TGTGCCAGCAGCTCAATAAGGGACGGCTACGAGCAGTACGTC. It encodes CASSSIRDGYEQYV.

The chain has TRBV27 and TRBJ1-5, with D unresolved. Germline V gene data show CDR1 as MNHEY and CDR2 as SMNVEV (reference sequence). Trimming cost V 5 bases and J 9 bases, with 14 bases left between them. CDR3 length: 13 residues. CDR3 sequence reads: CASSPGVAGPQHF. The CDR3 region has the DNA TGTGCCAGCAGTCCCGGGGTAGCTGGGCCCCAGCATTTT.

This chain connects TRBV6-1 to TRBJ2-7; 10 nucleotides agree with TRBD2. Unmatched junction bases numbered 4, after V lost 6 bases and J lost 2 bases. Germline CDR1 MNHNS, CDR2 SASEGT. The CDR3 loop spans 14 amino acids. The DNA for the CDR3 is TGTGCCAGCAGGGGACTAGCGAAAGCCTACGAGCAGTACTTC. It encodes CASRGLAKAYEQYF.

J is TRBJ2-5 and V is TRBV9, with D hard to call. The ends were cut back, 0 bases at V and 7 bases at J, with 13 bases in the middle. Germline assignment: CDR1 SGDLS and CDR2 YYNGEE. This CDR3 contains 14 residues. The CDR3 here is CASSVGIGMTTQYF. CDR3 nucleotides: TGTGCCAGCAGCGTAGGTATTGGGATGACGACCCAGTACTTC. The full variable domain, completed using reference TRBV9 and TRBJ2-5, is DSGVTQTPKHLITATGQRVTLRCSPRSGDLSVYWYQQSLDQGLQFLIQYYNGEERAKGNILERFSAQQFPDLHSELNLSSLELGDSALYFCASSVGIGMTTQYFGPGTRLLVL.

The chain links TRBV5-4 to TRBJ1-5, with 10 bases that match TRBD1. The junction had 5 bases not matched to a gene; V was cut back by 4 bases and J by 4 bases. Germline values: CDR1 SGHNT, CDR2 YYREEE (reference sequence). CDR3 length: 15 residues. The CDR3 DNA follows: TGTGCCAGCAGCAGCGGGACAGGGGTGAATCAGCCCCAGCATTTT. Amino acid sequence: CASSSGTGVNQPQHF.

CDR3 DNA sequence: TGTGCCAGCAGCTCAAGAGGTCTACAGGGGCCCGTGGACTATGGCTACACCTTC. This translates into CASSSRGLQGPVDYGYTF. This rearrangement joins TRBV7-2 to TRBJ1-2; TRBD1 aligns across 7 bases. Germline V gene sequence: CDR1 SGHTA, CDR2 FQGNSA. The ends lost 4 bases at V and 3 bases at J; junction bases unmatched: 17. The CDR3 has 18 amino acids.